This T cell receptor (beta chain) was retrieved from a study of T cell responses to AZD1222 COVID-19 vaccine (dated by TCRdb to about 2021). About the study as a whole: TCR sequencing covered 233 trial participants: 200 to 210 given two doses of AZD1222 and approximately 26 given two doses of MenACWY control vaccine. Trial participants were enrolled by age into 18-55, 56-69 and 70-plus year subgroups, with approximately 160, 26 and 62 TCR-sequenced participants respectively.

The time point label of this sample denotes: about 28 days (+/-7) after the second vaccine dose. AZD1222 recipients with second doses at about 4 weeks or about 12 weeks were pooled, because spike-specific TCR depth and breadth did not differ between schedules. Samples from vaccinated people were obtained from the UK trials COV001 and COV002, which included a single-blind randomized controlled phase 2/3 trial of AZD1222 (ChAdOx1 nCoV-19) in healthy adults. Trial participant PBMC samples were collected at day 0 and day 28 after the second dose for TCRbeta chain sequencing. The CDR3 regions of human TCRbeta chains were analyzed by immunosequencing. The study's own analysis went as follows. TCRs in the repertoires were matched against a reference library of SARS-CoV-2-specific TCRs that had been generated with the MIRA antigen-specificity platform. Breadth was defined as the fraction of unique TCRs that were SARS-CoV-2-associated. Depth was defined as the fraction of total T cells that were SARS-CoV-2-associated. Each spike-specific TCR was assigned to its reactive spike region and to a CD4 or CD8 class using the MIRA data. Log10-transformed breadth and depth values were compared by one-way ANOVA with Sidak's multiple comparisons tests. Entries here come from immuneACCESS through TCRdb and include only in-frame sequences with V and J called. Some clones fail to appear in such tables; in the studies checked, an unresolved V gene covers under half of the shortfall, and the cause of the remainder is unknown. V and J calls and clone size are copied from that table; D and trimming were computed from the DNA. The sample contains over 130,000 clones, roughly 92% of them found a single time. Approximately 3.8% of the sample comes from the top ten.

For this clone: Its antigen target is currently unknown. Base quality data are lacking; no much larger clone is found one base away.

Points the paper makes about the study in general: Because no day 14 peak-response samples were available, the repertoires could be characterized only after the peak T cell response. Nearly half of unique spike-specific TCRs reportedly recognized epitopes outside regions mutated in the B.1.351 and B.1.1.7 variants. The whole spike protein was spanned by vaccine-associated CD4 TCRs, and dominant responses were seen in regions 160-218 and 743-854. The 56-69-year group was small, and its depth increase did not reach significance, likely because of low power. Most participants were white British and females outnumbered males, and the authors suggested that clonal diversity may have been underestimated. Only six AZD1222 recipients were SARS-CoV-2 seropositive at baseline, limiting conclusions about previously exposed vaccinees. After two AZD1222 doses, spike-specific TCR breadth and depth were significantly higher than at day 0 and than in MenACWY recipients.

V is pared back by 5 bases and J by 8 bases, with 15 bases lying between the germline termini. Its CDR3 holds 14 amino acids, cysteine through phenylalanine. The entry retains the CDR3 DNA only, 42 bases that are in frame from base 1. Taken from the germline V gene, the CDR1 and CDR2 loops are MDHEN and SYDVKM. The TCR comes from an adult who received the AZD1222 COVID-19 vaccine. The specimen comprised peripheral blood, sampled 28 days after the second AZD1222 dose. The sequence is built from TRBV28 and TRBJ1-4, with the identity of the D gene unclear. The nucleotides are TGTGCCAGCAGTGAGGATGGGCGGTTGGAAAAACTGTTTTTT. The translation is CASSEDGRLEKLFF.